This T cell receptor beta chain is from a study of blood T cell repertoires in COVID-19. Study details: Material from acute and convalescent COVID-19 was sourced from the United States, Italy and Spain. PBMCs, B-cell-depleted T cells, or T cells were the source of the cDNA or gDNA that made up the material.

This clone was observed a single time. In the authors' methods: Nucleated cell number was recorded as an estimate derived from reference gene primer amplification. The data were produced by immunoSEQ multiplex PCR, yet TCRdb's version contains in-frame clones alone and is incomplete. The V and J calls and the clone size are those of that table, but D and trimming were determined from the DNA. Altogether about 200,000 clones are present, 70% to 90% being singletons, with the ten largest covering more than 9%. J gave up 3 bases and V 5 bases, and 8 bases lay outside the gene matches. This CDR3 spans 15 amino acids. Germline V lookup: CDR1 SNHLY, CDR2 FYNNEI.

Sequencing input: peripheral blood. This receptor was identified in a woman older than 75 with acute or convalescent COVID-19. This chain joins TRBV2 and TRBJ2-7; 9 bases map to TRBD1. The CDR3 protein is CASSLPGQGYYEQYF. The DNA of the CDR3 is TGTGCCAGCAGTTTACCGGGACAGGGATACTACGAGCAGTACTTC.